This T cell receptor (beta chain) was observed in a study of tumor and adjacent non-tumor tissue in lung cancer. As for the study in general: Patients comprised 12 adenocarcinoma, 2 squamous cell carcinoma and 1 small cell lung cancer.

The library came from three nested PCR rounds adapted from ARM-PCR protocols. From the multiplex PCR reads, TCRdb called clonotypes with MiXCR, one entry per CDR3 protein. The data contain about 120,000 distinct CDR3 sequences, about 87% of them singletons. Study-wide results and caveats: In normal lung, the top 100 clones were significantly more dominant than in tumor. TCR diversity was significantly greater in tumor than normal lung tissue.

V lost 8 bases, J lost 9 bases, and 13 bases stayed unmatched. Germline V gene lookup returns CDR1 SQVTM and CDR2 ANQGSEA. The CDR3 totals 13 residues. Comments on this clonotype: The antigen is unknown.

RNA was extracted from bulk tissue without any cell sorting. Material: lung tumor tissue. The source is a man between 70 and 80 years old with non-small cell lung cancer. This chain uses TRBV29-1 with TRBJ2-4; 7 bases line up with TRBD1. DNA for the CDR3: TGCAGCACCTCTTCAGGGGACAGAGGCATTCAGTACTTC. It codes for CSTSSGDRGIQYF.